This TCR beta chain was sequenced during a study of cytomegalovirus exposure and HLA in healthy donors. Germline CDR1 and CDR2: SGHAT and FQNNGV. V was cut by 2 bases and J by 2 bases, with 6 bases left in between. CDR3 length: 13 residues. Note on this clone: Its antigen is not known.

Study outcomes and limitations: Analyses of presence and absence presupposed an approximately uniform sequencing depth across donors. Apparent HLA restriction characterized most CMV-associated TCR beta chains in a later analysis.

Primers included in the PCR were 60 Vbeta and 13 Jbeta primers. The data were produced by immunoSEQ multiplex PCR, yet TCRdb's version contains in-frame clones alone and is incomplete. Of about 120,000 clones in the sample, 7% to 9.5% are singletons; the top ten hold about 6%. The sample was PBMCs. The chain combines TRBV11-2 with TRBJ2-5, with unresolved D. This TCR derives from a woman in her forties in good health and CMV-seropositive. The CDR3 bases are TGTGCCAGCAGCTTATCTCTACAAGAGACCCAGTACTTC. This encodes CASSLSLQETQYF.